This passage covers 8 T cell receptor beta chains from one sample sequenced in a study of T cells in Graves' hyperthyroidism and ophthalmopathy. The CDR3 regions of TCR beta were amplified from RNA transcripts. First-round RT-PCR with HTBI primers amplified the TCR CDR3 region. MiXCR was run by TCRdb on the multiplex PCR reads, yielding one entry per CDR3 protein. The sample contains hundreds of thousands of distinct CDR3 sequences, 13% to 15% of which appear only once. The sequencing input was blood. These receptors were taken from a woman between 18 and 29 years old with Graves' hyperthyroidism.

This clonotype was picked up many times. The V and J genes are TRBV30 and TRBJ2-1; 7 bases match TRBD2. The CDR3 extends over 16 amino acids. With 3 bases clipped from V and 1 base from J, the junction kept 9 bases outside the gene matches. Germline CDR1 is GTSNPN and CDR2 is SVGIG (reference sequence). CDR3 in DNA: TGTGCCTGGAGCCTCTCGGTGGGAGGGTCCTACAATGAGCAGTTCTTC. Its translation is CAWSLSVGGSYNEQFF.

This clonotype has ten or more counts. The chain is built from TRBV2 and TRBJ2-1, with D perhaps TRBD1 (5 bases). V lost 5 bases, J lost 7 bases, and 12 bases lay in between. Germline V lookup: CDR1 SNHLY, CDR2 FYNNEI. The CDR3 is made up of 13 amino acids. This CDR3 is CASSFETANEQFF. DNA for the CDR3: TGTGCCAGCAGTTTCGAGACAGCTAATGAGCAGTTCTTC.

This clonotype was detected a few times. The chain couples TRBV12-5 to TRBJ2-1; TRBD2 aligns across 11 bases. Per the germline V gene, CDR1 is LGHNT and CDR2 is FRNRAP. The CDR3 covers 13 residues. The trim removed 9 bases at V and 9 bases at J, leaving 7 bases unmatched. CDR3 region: CASEVAGGGEQFF. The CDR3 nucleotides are TGTGCTAGCGAAGTAGCGGGAGGGGGTGAGCAGTTCTTC.

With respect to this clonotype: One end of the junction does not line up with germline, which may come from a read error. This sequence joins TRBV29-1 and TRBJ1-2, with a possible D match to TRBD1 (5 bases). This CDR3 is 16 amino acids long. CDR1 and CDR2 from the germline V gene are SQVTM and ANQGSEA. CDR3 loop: CSVEVFASMGGDGYTF. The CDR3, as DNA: TGCAGCGTTGAAGTCTTTGCCAGTATGGGGGGAGATGGCTACACTTTC.

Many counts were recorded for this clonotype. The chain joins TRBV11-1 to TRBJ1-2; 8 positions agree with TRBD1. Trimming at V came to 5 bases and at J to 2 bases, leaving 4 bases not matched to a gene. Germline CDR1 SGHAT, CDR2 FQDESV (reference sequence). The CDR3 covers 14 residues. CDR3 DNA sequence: TGTGCCAGCAGCCCCAGGACAGGGAACTATGGCTACACCTTC. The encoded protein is CASSPRTGNYGYTF. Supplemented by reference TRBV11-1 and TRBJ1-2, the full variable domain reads EAEVAQSPRYKITEKSQAVAFWCDPISGHATLYWYRQILGQGPELLVQFQDESVVDDSQLPKDRFSAERLKGVDSTLKIQPAELGDSAMYLCASSPRTGNYGYTFGSGTRLTVV.

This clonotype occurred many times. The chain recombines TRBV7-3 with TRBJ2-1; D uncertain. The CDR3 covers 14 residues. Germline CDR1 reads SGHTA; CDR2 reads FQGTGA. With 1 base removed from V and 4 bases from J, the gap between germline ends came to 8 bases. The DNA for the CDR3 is TGTGCCAGCAGCTTAAACCCCCTTTACAATGAGCAGTTCTTC. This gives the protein CASSLNPLYNEQFF.

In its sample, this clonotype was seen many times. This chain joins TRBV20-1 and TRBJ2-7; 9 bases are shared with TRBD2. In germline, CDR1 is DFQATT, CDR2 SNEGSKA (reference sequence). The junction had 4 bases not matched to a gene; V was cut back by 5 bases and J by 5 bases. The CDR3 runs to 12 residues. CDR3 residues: CSASAGGNEQYF. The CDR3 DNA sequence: TGCAGTGCTTCAGCGGGAGGAAACGAGCAGTACTTC.

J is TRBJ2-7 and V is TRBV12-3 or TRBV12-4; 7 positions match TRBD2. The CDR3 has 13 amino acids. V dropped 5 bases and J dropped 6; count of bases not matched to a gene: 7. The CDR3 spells CASSQGGFGEQYF. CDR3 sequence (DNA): TGTGCCAGCAGTCAGGGAGGGTTCGGCGAGCAGTACTTC.